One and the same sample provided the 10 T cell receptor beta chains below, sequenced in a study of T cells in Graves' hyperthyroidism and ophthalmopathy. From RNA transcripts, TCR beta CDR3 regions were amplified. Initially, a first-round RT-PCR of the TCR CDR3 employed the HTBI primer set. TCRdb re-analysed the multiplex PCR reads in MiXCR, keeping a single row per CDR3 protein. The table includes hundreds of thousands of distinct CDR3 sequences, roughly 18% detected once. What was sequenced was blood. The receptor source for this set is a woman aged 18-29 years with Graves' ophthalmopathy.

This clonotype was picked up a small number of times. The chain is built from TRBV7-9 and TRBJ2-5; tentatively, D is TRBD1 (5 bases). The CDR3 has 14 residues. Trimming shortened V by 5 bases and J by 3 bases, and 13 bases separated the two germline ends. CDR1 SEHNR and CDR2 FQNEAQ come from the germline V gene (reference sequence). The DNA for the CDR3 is TGTGCCAGCAGCCCTTGGGAAGGGGAAGAGACCCAGTACTTC. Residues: CASSPWEGEETQYF.

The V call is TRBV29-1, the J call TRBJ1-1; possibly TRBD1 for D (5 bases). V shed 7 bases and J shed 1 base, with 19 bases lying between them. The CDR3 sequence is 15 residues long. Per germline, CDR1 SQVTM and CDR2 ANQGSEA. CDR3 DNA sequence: TGCAGCGCTTACCAGTCCGGGACTAGGAACACTGAAGCTTTCTTT. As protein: CSAYQSGTRNTEAFF.

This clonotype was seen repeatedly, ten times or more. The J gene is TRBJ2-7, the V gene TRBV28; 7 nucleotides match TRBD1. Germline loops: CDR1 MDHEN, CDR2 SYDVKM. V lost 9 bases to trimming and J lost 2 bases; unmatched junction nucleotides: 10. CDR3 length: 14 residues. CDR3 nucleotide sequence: TGTGCCAGTACAGGGGCAGGGCAGGCCTACGAGCAGTACTTC. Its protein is CASTGAGQAYEQYF. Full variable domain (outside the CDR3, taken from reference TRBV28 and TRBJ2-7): DVKVTQSSRYLVKRTGEKVFLECVQDMDHENMFWYRQDPGLGLRLIYFSYDVKMKEKGDIPEGYSVSREKKERFSLILESASTNQTSMYLCASTGAGQAYEQYFGPGTRLTVT.

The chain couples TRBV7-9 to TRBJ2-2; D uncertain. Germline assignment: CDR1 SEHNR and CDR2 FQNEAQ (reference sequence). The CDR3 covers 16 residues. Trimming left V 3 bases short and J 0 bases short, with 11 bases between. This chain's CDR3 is CASSLLGQSNTGELFF. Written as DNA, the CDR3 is TGTGCCAGCAGCTTGTTAGGCCAGTCGAACACCGGGGAGCTGTTTTTT.

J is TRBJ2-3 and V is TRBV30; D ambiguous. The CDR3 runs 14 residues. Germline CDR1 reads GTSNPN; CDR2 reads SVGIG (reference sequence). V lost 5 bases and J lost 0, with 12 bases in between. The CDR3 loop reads CAWQMTQSTDTQYF. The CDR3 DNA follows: TGTGCCTGGCAGATGACTCAGAGCACAGATACGCAGTATTTT. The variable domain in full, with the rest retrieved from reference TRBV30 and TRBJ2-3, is SQTIHQWPATLVQPVGSPLSLECTVEGTSNPNLYWYRQAAGRGLQLLFYSVGIGQISSEVPQNLSASRPQDRQFILSSKKLLLSDSGFYLCAWQMTQSTDTQYFGPGTRLTVL.

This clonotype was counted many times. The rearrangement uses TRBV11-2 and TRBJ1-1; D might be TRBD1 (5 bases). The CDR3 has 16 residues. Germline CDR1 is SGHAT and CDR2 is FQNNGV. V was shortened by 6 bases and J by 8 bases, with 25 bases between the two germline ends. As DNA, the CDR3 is TGTGCCAGCAGACCGAGCCTCGGGGGAGCCACCCAAGAAGCTTTCTTT. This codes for CASRPSLGGATQEAFF. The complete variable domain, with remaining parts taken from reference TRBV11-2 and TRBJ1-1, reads EAGVAQSPRYKIIEKRQSVAFWCNPISGHATLYWYQQILGQGPKLLIQFQNNGVVDDSQLPKDRFSAERLKGVDSTLKIQPAKLEDSAVYLCASRPSLGGATQEAFFGQGTRLTVV.

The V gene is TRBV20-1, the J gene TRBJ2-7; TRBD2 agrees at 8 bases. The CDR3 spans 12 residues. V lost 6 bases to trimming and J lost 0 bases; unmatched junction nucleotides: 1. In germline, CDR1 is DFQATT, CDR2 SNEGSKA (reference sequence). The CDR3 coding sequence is TGCAGTGCCACTAGCGGCTCCTACGAGCAGTACTTC. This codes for CSATSGSYEQYF.

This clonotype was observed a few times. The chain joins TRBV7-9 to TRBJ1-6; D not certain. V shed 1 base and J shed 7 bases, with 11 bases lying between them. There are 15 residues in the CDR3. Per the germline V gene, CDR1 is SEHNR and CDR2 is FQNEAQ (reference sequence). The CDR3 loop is CASSLGGGNNSPLHF. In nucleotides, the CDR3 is TGTGCCAGCAGCTTAGGGGGAGGAAACAATTCACCCCTCCACTTT. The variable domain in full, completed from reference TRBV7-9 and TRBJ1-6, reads DTGVSQNPRHKITKRGQNVTFRCDPISEHNRLYWYRQTLGQGPEFLTYFQNEAQLEKSRLLSDRFSAERPKGSFSTLEIQRTEQGDSAMYLCASSLGGGNNSPLHFGNGTRLTVT.

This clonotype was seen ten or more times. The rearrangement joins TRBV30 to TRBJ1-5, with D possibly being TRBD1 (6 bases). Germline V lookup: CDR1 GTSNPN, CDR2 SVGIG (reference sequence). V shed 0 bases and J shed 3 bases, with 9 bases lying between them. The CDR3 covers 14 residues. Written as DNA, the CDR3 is TGTGCCTGGAGTGTGGGGGCCCCCAATCAGCCCCAGCATTTT. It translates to CAWSVGAPNQPQHF. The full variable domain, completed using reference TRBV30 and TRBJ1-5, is SQTIHQWPATLVQPVGSPLSLECTVEGTSNPNLYWYRQAAGRGLQLLFYSVGIGQISSEVPQNLSASRPQDRQFILSSKKLLLSDSGFYLCAWSVGAPNQPQHFGDGTRLSIL.

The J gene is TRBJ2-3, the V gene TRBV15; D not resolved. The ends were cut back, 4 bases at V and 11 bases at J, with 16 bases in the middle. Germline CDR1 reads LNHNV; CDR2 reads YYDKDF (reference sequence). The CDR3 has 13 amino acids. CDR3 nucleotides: TGTGCCACCAGCAATTCGGACCTTCCGGAGCAGTATTTT. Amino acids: CATSNSDLPEQYF.